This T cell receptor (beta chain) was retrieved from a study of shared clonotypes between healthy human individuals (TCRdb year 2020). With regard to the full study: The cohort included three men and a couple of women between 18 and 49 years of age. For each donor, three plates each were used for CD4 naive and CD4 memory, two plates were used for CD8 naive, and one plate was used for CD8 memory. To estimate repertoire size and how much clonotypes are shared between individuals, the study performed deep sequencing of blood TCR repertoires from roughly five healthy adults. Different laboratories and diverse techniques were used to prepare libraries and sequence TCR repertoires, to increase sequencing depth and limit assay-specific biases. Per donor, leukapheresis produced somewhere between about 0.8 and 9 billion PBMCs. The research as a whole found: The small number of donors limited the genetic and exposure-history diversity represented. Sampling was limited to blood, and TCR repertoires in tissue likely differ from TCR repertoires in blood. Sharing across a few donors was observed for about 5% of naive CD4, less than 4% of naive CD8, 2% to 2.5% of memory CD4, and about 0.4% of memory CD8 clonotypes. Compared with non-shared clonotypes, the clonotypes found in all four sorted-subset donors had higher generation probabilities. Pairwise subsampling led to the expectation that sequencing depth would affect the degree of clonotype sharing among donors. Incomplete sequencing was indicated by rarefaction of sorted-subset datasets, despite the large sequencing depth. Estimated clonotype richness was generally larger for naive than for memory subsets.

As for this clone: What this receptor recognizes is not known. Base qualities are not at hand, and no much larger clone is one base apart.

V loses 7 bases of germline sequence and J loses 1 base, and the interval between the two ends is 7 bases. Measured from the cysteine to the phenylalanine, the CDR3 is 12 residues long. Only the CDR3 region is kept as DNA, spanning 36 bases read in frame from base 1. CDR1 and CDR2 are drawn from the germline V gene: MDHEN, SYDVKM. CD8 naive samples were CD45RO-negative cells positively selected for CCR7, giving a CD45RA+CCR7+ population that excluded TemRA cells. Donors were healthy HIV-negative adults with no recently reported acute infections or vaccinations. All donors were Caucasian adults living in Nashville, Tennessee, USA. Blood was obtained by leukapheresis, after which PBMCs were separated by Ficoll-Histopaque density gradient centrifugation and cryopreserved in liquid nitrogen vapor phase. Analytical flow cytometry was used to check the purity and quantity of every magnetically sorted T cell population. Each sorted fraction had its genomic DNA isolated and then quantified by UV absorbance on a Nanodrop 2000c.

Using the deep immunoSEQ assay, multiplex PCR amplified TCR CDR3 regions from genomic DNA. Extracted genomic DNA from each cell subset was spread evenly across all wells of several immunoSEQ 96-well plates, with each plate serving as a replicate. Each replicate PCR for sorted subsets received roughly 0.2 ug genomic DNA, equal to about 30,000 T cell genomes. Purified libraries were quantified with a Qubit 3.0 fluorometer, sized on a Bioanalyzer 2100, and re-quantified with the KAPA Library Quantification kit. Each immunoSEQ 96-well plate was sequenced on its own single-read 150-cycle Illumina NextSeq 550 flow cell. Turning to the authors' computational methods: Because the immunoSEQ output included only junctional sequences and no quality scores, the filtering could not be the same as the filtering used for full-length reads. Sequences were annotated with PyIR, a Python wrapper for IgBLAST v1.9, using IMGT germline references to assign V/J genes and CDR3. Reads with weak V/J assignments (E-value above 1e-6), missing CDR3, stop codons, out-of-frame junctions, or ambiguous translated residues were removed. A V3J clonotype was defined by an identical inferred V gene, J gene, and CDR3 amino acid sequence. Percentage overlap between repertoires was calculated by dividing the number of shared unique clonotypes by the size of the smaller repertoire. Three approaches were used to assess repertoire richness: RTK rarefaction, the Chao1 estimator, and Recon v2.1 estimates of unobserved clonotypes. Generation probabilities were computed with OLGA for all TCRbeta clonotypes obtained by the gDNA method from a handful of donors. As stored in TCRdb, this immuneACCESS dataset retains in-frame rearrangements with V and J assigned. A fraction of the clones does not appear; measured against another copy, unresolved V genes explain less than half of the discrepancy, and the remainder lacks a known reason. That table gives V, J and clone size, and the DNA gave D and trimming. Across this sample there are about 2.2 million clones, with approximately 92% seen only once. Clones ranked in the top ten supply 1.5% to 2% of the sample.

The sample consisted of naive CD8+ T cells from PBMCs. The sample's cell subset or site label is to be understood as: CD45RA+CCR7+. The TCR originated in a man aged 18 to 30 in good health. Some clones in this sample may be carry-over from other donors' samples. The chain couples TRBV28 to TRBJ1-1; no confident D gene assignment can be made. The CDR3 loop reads CASNSANTEAFF. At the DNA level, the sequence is TGTGCCAGCAACAGCGCGAACACTGAAGCTTTCTTT.